This is a list of T cell receptor beta chains from one sample in a study of T-cell memory formation after mild COVID-19. TCRdb re-derived calls from the 5' RACE reads in MiXCR, one entry per CDR3 protein. The sample holds about 320,000 distinct CDR3 sequences, roughly an eighth seen once. Sequenced: PBMCs or a T cell subset sorted from them (not recorded which). The receptors shown here come from a man aged 18 to 30 who had mild COVID-19 (a few samples of this study predate the infection). Cell type and time point are not known. CDR3s include the opening cysteine and the closing phenylalanine or tryptophan.

v_call: TRBV4-1
cdr3_aa: CASSGTGDYGYTF

v_call: TRBV3-1
cdr3_aa: CASSQVGARDYGYTF

v_call: TRBV5-1
cdr3_aa: CASSLGLGTGHMNTEAFF

v_call: TRBV6-2/TRBV6-3
cdr3_aa: CASSYRFPVAGDNEQFF

v_call: TRBV6-2/TRBV6-3
cdr3_aa: CASSYPGAQYF

v_call: TRBV11-2
cdr3_aa: CASSLDSGEGTEAFF

v_call: TRBV6-9
cdr3_aa: CATMRGPGNQPQHF

v_call: TRBV7-2
cdr3_aa: CASSPRTRTNTGELFF

v_call: TRBV11-2
cdr3_aa: CASSYGSPGDEQFF

v_call: TRBV10-3
cdr3_aa: CAISEVSAANTGELFF

v_call: TRBV25-1
cdr3_aa: CASSGGSQGAKNIQYF